These 12 T cell receptor beta chains share one sample of origin, sequenced in a study of blood T cells in healthy people across ages. Then a second PCR, running about 6 to 12 cycles, was carried out with a sample-barcoded 5' primer and a J-beta primer mix. TCRdb reanalysed the 5' RACE reads using MiXCR and keeps one entry per CDR3 protein. Counted here are 790,000 or so distinct CDR3 sequences, around three fifths occurring once; the ten biggest clones make up 25% to 30%. The sample comprised blood. The receptors were sampled from a man between 40 and 49 years old in good health.

This clonotype was counted a single time. The gene calls are TRBV5-5 and TRBJ2-1; 10 positions agree with TRBD1. Germline CDR1 is SGHKS and CDR2 is YYEKEE (reference sequence). The CDR3 covers 15 residues. With V trimmed by 4 bases and J by 7 bases, 8 bases remained unmatched. This CDR3 is CASSDGTGVFNEQFF. CDR3 nucleotide sequence: TGTGCCAGCAGCGACGGGACAGGGGTCTTTAATGAGCAGTTCTTC.

In this sample, this clonotype turned up a few times. The chain recombines TRBV5-4 with TRBJ1-1, with unresolved D. The CDR3 totals 11 residues. V was clipped by 7 bases and J by 0 bases, with 4 bases between them. CDR1 is SGHNT and CDR2 is YYREEE in the germline V gene (reference sequence). In DNA form, the CDR3 reads TGTGCCAGCTCAATGAACACTGAAGCTTTCTTT. It is translated as CASSMNTEAFF.

Many counts were recorded for this clonotype. The V call is TRBV7-2, the J call TRBJ2-7, with TRBD1 identical over 9 bases. With 5 bases clipped from V and 2 bases from J, the junction kept 10 bases outside the gene matches. The CDR3 has 16 residues. In germline, CDR1 is SGHTA, CDR2 FQGNSA. The CDR3 is CASSVKTGTGPYEQYF. The CDR3 DNA reads as TGTGCCAGCAGCGTAAAAACCGGGACAGGGCCCTACGAGCAGTACTTC.

This chain connects TRBV7-6 to TRBJ1-6; D might be TRBD1 (6 bases). Trimming left V 1 base short and J 10 bases short, with 17 bases between. The CDR3 sequence is 16 residues long. The germline V gene has CDR1 SGHVS and CDR2 FNYEAQ. This chain's CDR3 is CASSLGGQGPSSPLHF. The CDR3 nucleotides read TGTGCCAGCAGCTTAGGGGGGCAGGGGCCGTCGTCACCCCTCCACTTT.

This chain links TRBV28 with TRBJ2-7; maybe TRBD1 (6 bases). This CDR3 is 13 amino acids long. V was cut by 6 bases and J by 1 base, with 10 bases left in between. The germline V gene has CDR1 MDHEN and CDR2 SYDVKM. The CDR3 reads CASRRQVSYEQYF. The CDR3 DNA sequence: TGTGCCAGCAGACGACAGGTGTCCTACGAGCAGTACTTC.

There are many counts of this clonotype. The rearrangement uses TRBV3-1 and TRBJ1-2, with TRBD1 matching over 9 bases. Unmatched junction bases numbered 8, after V lost 4 bases and J lost 5 bases. The CDR3 has 15 amino acids. CDR1 is LGHDT, CDR2 YNNKEL, per germline (reference sequence). The CDR3 here is CASSLAPGQGYGYTF. The CDR3, as DNA: TGTGCCAGCAGCCTTGCCCCGGGACAGGGATATGGCTACACCTTC.

The chain couples TRBV10-3 to TRBJ2-4, with TRBD2 identical over 9 bases. The DNA end favors TRBJ2-7, so the J call may be wrong. CDR1 is ENHRY, CDR2 SYGVKD, per germline. This CDR3 region has 14 residues. The chain's CDR3 is CAIRARLAAYEQYF. CDR3 bases: TGTGCCATCAGGGCGCGACTAGCGGCCTACGAGCAGTACTTC.

This chain links TRBV4-2 with TRBJ2-2, with D possibly TRBD2 on 7 matching bases. V lost 0 bases and J 0 bases, leaving 14 bases between the germline ends. The CDR3 covers 18 residues. Germline CDR1 reads LGHNA; CDR2 reads YNFKEQ. This CDR3 is CASSQDQGGGTNTGELFF. Here the CDR3 DNA reads TGTGCCAGCAGCCAAGATCAGGGAGGGGGTACGAACACCGGGGAGCTGTTTTTT.

The count of this clonotype is one. The gene calls are TRBV10-3 and TRBJ2-5; 9 bases fit TRBD2. The J call may be faulty, since TRBJ2-7 better matches the DNA end. Germline V gene data show CDR1 as ENHRY and CDR2 as SYGVKD. The CDR3 is made up of 14 amino acids. The CDR3 DNA sequence: TGTGCCATCACCGCCTCGGGACTAGCCTGCGAGCAGTACTTC. Its translation is CAITASGLACEQYF.

This sequence joins TRBV20-1 and TRBJ2-6, with D uncertain. Deletions cut 6 bases from V and 0 bases from J, with 12 bases between. This CDR3 region has 15 residues. The V gene's germline CDR1 is DFQATT and CDR2 SNEGSKA (reference sequence). CDR3 nucleotides: TGCAGTGCGCTCAGACGCATCTCTGGGGCCAACGTCCTGACTTTC. It specifies CSALRRISGANVLTF.

The chain joins TRBV6-2 or TRBV6-3 to TRBJ2-7; D not resolved. CDR3 length: 13 amino acids. CDR1 and CDR2 from the germline V gene are MNHEY and SVGEGT. The germline V and J ends were trimmed by 2 bases and 6 bases, with 11 bases remaining between them. CDR3 sequence reads: CASSYNRAGEQYF. The DNA for the CDR3 is TGTGCCAGCAGTTACAATCGGGCAGGCGAGCAGTACTTC.

This clonotype was found a few times. The chain carries TRBV29-1 and TRBJ1-2, with TRBD1 identical over 7 bases. This CDR3 region has 12 residues. The germline CDR1 and CDR2 sequences are SQVTM and ANQGSEA. J was trimmed by 2 bases and V by 7 bases; bases with no gene match: 4. CDR3 amino acids: CSATGNNYGYTF. DNA of the CDR3: TGCAGCGCGACAGGGAACAACTATGGCTACACCTTC.